Listed below are T cell receptor beta chains from one sample, sequenced in a study of OX40 agonist ivuxolimab in advanced cancers. Produced via immunoSEQ multiplex PCR; TCRdb's table is partial and in-frame only. The sample yields 65,000 to 85,000 clones, around 85% seen once. The material was CD4+ or CD8+ T cells sorted from blood, obtained in a trial of the OX40 agonist ivuxolimab. These receptors all come from an adult with an advanced solid tumor such as melanoma, head and neck, liver or kidney cancer. Both conserved end residues are part of each CDR3. Each record gives: V gene, J gene, clone size, D gene, CDR3 length, CDR3 DNA, CDR3 protein. The D gene is left open where the match is weak. Some rows have no size entry. The others give once, few or many, or a class for an expanded clone.

TRBV29-1	TRBJ2-6	NA	NA	13	TGCAGCGTTGAGACCTCTGGGGCCAACGTCCTGACTTTC	CSVETSGANVLTF
TRBV4-1	TRBJ2-3	NA	TRBD2	15	TGCGCCAGCAGCCGACTAGCGGGGGGCACAGATACGCAGTATTTT	CASSRLAGGTDTQYF
TRBV19	TRBJ1-1	NA	NA	14	TGTGCCAGCCGGGACAAAGCAATGAACACTGAAGCTTTCTTT	CASRDKAMNTEAFF
TRBV6-6	TRBJ1-2	few	NA	13	TGTGCCAGCTCGCGGGAACCGAACTATGGCTACACCTTC	CASSREPNYGYTF
TRBV2	TRBJ1-4	NA	NA	14	TGTGCCAGCAACTCAGGGGAAATTAATGAAAAACTGTTTTTT	CASNSGEINEKLFF
TRBV7-2	TRBJ1-5	NA	TRBD1	17	TGTGCCAGCAGCGTGGGGACAGGGGGCCTGGGCAATCAGCCCCAGCATTTT	CASSVGTGGLGNQPQHF
TRBV30	TRBJ2-7	NA	TRBD2	14	TGTGCCTGGAGTATAGCGGGGGGGGGTTACGAGCAGTACTTC	CAWSIAGGGYEQYF
TRBV5-6	TRBJ2-2	NA	NA	14	TGTGCCAGCAGAGTGGGACCCGACACCGGGGAGCTGTTTTTT	CASRVGPDTGELFF
TRBV27	TRBJ1-1	NA	NA	13	TGTGCCAGCAACTCAGGGTTGAACACTGAAGCTTTCTTT	CASNSGLNTEAFF
TRBV4-3	TRBJ1-2	NA	NA	15	TGCGCCAGCAGCCAAAGAGTGGGACAAAACTATGGCTACACCTTC	CASSQRVGQNYGYTF
TRBV28	TRBJ1-3	NA	NA	19	TGTGCCAGCACCTCGACCAGGTTGGTGGGGGCAATCTCTGGAAACACCATATATTTT	CASTSTRLVGAISGNTIYF
TRBV18	TRBJ2-1	NA	TRBD1	15	TGTGCCAGCTCAGAAACGGGACAGACAAACAATGAGCAGTTCTTC	CASSETGQTNNEQFF
TRBV5-1	TRBJ2-3	NA	NA	14	TGCGCCAGCATCGACCCAGGAGGGCAAGATACGCAGTATTTT	CASIDPGGQDTQYF
TRBV19	TRBJ1-1	NA	NA	13	TGTGCCAGTAGTATAGCGGGAGACACTGAAGCTTTCTTT	CASSIAGDTEAFF
TRBV6-5	TRBJ1-6	NA	NA	15	TGTGCCAGCAGTTACGACGGGGACCCCTTATCACCCCTCCACTTT	CASSYDGDPLSPLHF
TRBV5-4	TRBJ1-2	NA	TRBD1	14	TGTGCCAGCAGCAGAGGACAGGGGGACTATGGCTACACCTTC	CASSRGQGDYGYTF
TRBV28	TRBJ2-4	NA	NA	14	TGTGCCAGCAGTTTAGCCGGTATCGGGAACATTCAGTACTTC	CASSLAGIGNIQYF
TRBV30	TRBJ2-1	NA	NA	10	TGTGCCAGTGAACAAGATGAGCAGTTCTTC	CASEQDEQFF
TRBV5-1	TRBJ1-2	NA	TRBD1	13	TGCGCCAGCAGCTTGGAGGGGACAGTGGGCTACACCTTC	CASSLEGTVGYTF
TRBV7-2	TRBJ1-1	NA	NA	13	TGTGCCAGCAGCTTAGTCCTCGGGACTGAAGCTTTCTTT	CASSLVLGTEAFF
TRBV11-3	TRBJ2-3	NA	TRBD2	17	TGTGCCAGCAGCGCATGGACTAGCGGGGGGGCCGGAGATACGCAGTATTTT	CASSAWTSGGAGDTQYF
TRBV28	TRBJ2-7	NA	NA	12	TGTGCCAGCAGTCGAATGAGGAGCGAGCAGTACTTC	CASSRMRSEQYF
TRBV7-3	TRBJ2-7	NA	NA	15	TGTGCCAGCAGCTCACGGGCAGGACCTACTTACGAGCAGTACTTC	CASSSRAGPTYEQYF
TRBV28	TRBJ1-2	NA	TRBD1	12	TGTGCCGCGGACAGGGGCCGCTATGGCTACACCTTC	CAADRGRYGYTF
TRBV5-4	TRBJ1-6	NA	NA	14	TGTGCCAGCACCCCGGGACTTGGCGGTTCACCCCTCCACTTT	CASTPGLGGSPLHF
TRBV7-2	TRBJ1-5	NA	NA	13	TGTGCCAGCAGCTTAGACGCAGGTCAACCCCAGCATTTT	CASSLDAGQPQHF
TRBV5-6	TRBJ2-5	NA	TRBD2	14	TGTGCCAGCAGCCCTGGGACTAGCGGAGAGACCCAGTACTTC	CASSPGTSGETQYF
TRBV4-2	TRBJ2-5	NA	NA	15	TGTGCCAGCAGCCACGCAGGGGCCGCGACGGAGACCCAGTACTTC	CASSHAGAATETQYF